The present entry profiles one T cell receptor beta chain with its context. Per the authors' pipeline: Estimation of nucleated cell counts was performed using reference gene primer amplification. Libraries were prepared by immunoSEQ multiplex PCR; TCRdb keeps only in-frame clonotypes and omits some of them. Clone size and the V and J calls come from that table; the DNA yielded D and trimming. Of roughly 130,000 clones in the sample, around 87% are singletons; the top ten hold more than 3.5%. This sample was taken from a study of blood T cell repertoires in COVID-19. Study context: Some COVID-19 samples were acute and others convalescent; all came from the United States, Italy and Spain. Sources were T cells, B-cell-depleted T cells, or PBMCs; the material itself was cDNA or gDNA.

Trimming took 1 base from V and 5 from J, leaving 8 bases between them. This CDR3 region has 13 residues. Sequencing used peripheral blood. The receptor was isolated from an older woman with acute or convalescent COVID-19. The gene calls are TRBV12-3 or TRBV12-4 and TRBJ2-5; maybe TRBD1 (5 bases). CDR3 sequence: CASSLVGVETQYF. Written as DNA, the CDR3 is TGTGCCAGCAGTTTAGTAGGGGTGGAGACCCAGTACTTC.